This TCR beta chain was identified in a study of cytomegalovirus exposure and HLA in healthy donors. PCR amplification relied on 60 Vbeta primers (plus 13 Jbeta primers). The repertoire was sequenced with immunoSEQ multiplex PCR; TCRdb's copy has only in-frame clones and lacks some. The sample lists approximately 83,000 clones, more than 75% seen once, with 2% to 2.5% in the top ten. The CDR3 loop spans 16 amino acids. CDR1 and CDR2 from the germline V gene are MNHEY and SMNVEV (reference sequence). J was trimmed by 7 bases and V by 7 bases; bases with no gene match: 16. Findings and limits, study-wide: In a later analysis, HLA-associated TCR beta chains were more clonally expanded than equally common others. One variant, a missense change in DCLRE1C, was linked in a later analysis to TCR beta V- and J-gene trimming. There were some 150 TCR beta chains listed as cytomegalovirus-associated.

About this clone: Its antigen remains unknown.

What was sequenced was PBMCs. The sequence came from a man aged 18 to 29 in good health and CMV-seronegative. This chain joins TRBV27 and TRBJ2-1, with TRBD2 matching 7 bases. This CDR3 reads CASTFGRGGGWNEQFF. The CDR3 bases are TGTGCCAGCACTTTCGGCCGGGGCGGGGGTTGGAATGAGCAGTTCTTC.